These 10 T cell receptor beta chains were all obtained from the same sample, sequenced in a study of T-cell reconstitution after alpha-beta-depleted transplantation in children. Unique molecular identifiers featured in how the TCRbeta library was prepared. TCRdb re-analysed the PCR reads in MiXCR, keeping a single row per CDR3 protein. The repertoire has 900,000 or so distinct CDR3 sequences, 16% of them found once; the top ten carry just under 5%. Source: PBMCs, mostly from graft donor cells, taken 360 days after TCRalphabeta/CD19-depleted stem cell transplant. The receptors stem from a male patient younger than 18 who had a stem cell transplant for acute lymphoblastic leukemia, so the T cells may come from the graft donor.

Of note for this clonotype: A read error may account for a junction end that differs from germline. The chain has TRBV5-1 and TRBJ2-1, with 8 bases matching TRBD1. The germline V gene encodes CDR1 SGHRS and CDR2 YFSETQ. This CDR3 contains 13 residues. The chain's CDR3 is CASSLAPGQVLVF. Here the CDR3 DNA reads TGCGCCAGCAGCTTGGCCCCGGGACAGGTCTTGGTTTTC.

The CDR3 reads CASSSFLLLWRSGANVLTF. The CDR3 bases are TGTGCCAGCAGTTCCTTCCTCCTCTTATGGCGCTCTGGGGCCAACGTCCTGACTTTC. The chain combines TRBV28 with TRBJ2-6; unclear D gene. V was cut by 4 bases and J by 0 bases, with 19 bases left in between. In germline, CDR1 is MDHEN, CDR2 SYDVKM. This CDR3 is built from 19 residues.

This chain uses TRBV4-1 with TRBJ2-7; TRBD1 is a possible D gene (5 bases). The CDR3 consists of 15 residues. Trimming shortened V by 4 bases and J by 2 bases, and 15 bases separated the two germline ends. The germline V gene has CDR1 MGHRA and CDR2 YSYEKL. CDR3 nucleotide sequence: TGCGCCAGCAGCCGAGACAGCAAGATTACCTACGAGCAGTACTTC. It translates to CASSRDSKITYEQYF.

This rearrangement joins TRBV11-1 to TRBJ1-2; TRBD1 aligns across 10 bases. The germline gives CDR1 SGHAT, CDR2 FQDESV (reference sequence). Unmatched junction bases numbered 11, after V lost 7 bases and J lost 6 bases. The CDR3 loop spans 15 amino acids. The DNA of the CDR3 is TGTGCCAGCACCCAGTACGACAGGGGGCTGGATGGCTACACCTTC. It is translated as CASTQYDRGLDGYTF.

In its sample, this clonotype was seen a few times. In nucleotides, the CDR3 is TGCGCCAGCAGCCCTCTGGGGACAGGGGCCAACGTCCTGACTTTC. Residues: CASSPLGTGANVLTF. The J gene is TRBJ2-6, the V gene TRBV5-1; a possible D gene is TRBD1 (6 bases). The CDR3 covers 15 residues. V gave up 4 bases and J gave up 4 bases, with 12 bases separating them. CDR1 and CDR2 from the germline V gene are SGHRS and YFSETQ.

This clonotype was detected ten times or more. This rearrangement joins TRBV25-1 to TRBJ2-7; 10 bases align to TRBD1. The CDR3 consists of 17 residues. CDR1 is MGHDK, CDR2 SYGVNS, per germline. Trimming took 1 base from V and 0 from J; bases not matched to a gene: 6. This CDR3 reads CASSESAGTGDSYEQYF. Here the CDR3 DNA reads TGTGCCAGCAGTGAATCTGCCGGGACAGGGGACTCCTACGAGCAGTACTTC.

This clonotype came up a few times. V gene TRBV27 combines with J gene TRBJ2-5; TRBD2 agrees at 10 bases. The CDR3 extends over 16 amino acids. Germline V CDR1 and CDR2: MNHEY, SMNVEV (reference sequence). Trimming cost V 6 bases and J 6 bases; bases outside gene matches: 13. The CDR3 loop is CASSSPLAGRWKTQYF. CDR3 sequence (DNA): TGTGCCAGCAGCTCCCCACTAGCGGGACGTTGGAAGACCCAGTACTTC.

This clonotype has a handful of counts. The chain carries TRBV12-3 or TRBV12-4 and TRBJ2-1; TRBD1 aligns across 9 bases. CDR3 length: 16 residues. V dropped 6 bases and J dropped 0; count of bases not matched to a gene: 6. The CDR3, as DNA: TGTGCCAGCAGGGACAGGGGTGCTTTCTCCTACAATGAGCAGTTCTTC. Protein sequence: CASRDRGAFSYNEQFF.

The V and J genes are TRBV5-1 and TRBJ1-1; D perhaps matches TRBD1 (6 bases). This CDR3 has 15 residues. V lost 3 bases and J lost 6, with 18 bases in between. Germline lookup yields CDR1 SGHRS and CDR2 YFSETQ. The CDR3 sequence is CASSWLGGPNPEAFF. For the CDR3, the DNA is TGCGCCAGCAGCTGGCTCGGGGGGCCTAACCCTGAAGCTTTCTTT.

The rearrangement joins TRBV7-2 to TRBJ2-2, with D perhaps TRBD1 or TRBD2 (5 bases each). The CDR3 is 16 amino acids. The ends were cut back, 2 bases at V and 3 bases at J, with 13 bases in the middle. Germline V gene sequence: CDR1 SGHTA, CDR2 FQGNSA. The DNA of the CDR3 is TGTGCCAGCAGCTTACCCGGGACGCCGTACACCGGGGAGCTGTTTTTT. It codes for CASSLPGTPYTGELFF.